This TCR beta chain was sequenced for a study of cytomegalovirus exposure and HLA in healthy donors (dated by TCRdb to about 2017). With respect to the entire study: According to a later analysis, the 120 or so validation repertoires were produced on the same platform as the approximately 690 repertoires of the first cohort. The study aimed to test whether signatures of past pathogen exposure could be identified by cataloging public T cell receptors. A separate validation cohort of approximately 130 different subjects was used in addition to the approximately 670-subject first cohort. To predict cytomegalovirus infection status, the study brought together high-throughput TCR immunosequencing, statistical association of individual TCRs with disease status, and machine learning. The paper as a whole reports these results and caveats: Across donors, most TCR sequences were observed very rarely, whereas some public TCRs were present in many individuals. According to the authors, the approach could potentially be generalized to other disease states and immunological phenotypes. The classifier was reported to diagnose cytomegalovirus status with high specificity and sensitivity in both the original cohort and the validation cohort. A few of the identified cytomegalovirus-associated TCR beta chains were confirmed in vitro to be specific for cytomegalovirus antigens. The study listed 150 to 200 TCR beta chains as associated with cytomegalovirus. A later analysis had no HLA typing for the validation cohort, so co-occurrence there was scored across all 110 or so repertoires. Of the cluster scores, approximately 94% were above 0 in a later analysis, which found that TCRs clustered in the first cohort also tended to co-occur in the roughly 130 validation repertoires.

To note about this clone: The specificity of this receptor is unknown. Nothing much larger sits one base from this clone, and base qualities are not available.

Donors formed part of the validation cohort, which comprised 95 to 150 subjects and was distinct from the first cohort of 550 to 850 subjects. There are 17 amino acids in the CDR3, from cysteine to phenylalanine inclusive. The DNA shown is the 51-base CDR3, in frame from base 1. From the germline V gene, CDR1 is SGHVS and CDR2 is FNYEAQ. V is trimmed back by 1 base and J by 3 bases, and the junction contains 7 bases that no gene match accounts for. Library prep was done by the immunoSEQ multiplex PCR assay. In the authors' own workflow: A statistical classification framework was built for diagnosing cytomegalovirus status from the catalog of TCR beta chain sequences. The table comes from immuneACCESS by way of TCRdb, which keeps in-frame sequences with V and J called. Part of the clones is missing from these tables; in studies checked, under half for an unresolved V gene and the rest for unknown reasons. The V and J calls and clone size are taken from that table; D and trimming were inferred from the DNA. This sample comprises about 220,000 clones, around 90% of them detected only once. 2.9% of the sample goes to the ten largest clones.

The sequenced sample consisted of PBMCs. The chain uses TRBV7-6 and TRBJ2-3; 10 bases in between match TRBD1. The TCR comes from a woman aged 18-35 years in good health and CMV-seronegative. DNA sequence: TGTGCCAGCAGCTTAGATCGTGAGGGACAGGGGACAGATACGCAGTATTTT. This sequence encodes CASSLDREGQGTDTQYF.